Listed here are 19 T cell receptor beta chains from one sample, sequenced in a study of T cell changes during pregnancy in multiple sclerosis. The assay was immunoSEQ multiplex PCR, and TCRdb's table has in-frame clones only and misses some. Found here are about 43,000 clones, approximately 91% of them singletons; the top ten hold about 1.5%. The material sequenced was PBMCs (not recorded whether the cells were cultured). These receptors came from a female donor with multiple sclerosis, enrolled in a pregnancy study.

V and J are TRBV6-1 and TRBJ2-7; 7 positions agree with TRBD1. Losses at the gene ends were 6 bases for V and 1 base for J; bases not matched to a gene: 9. The germline gives CDR1 MNHNS, CDR2 SASEGT. This CDR3 has 15 amino acids. CDR3: CASRYNRGKSYEQYF. The DNA for the CDR3 is TGTGCCAGCAGATATAACAGGGGAAAGTCCTACGAGCAGTACTTC.

The chain has TRBV30 and TRBJ1-5; perhaps TRBD1 as D (5 bases). Trimming removed 0 bases from V and 5 bases from J, with 8 bases in between. CDR3 length: 13 amino acids. Germline CDR1 GTSNPN, CDR2 SVGIG (reference sequence). The CDR3 loop reads CAWSVQEDQPQHF. CDR3 bases: TGTGCCTGGAGTGTACAGGAGGATCAGCCCCAGCATTTT. The full variable domain, rest sourced from reference TRBV30 and TRBJ1-5, is SQTIHQWPATLVQPVGSPLSLECTVEGTSNPNLYWYRQAAGRGLQLLFYSVGIGQISSEVPQNLSASRPQDRQFILSSKKLLLSDSGFYLCAWSVQEDQPQHFGDGTRLSIL.

This rearrangement joins TRBV4-1 to TRBJ1-1; 10 bases line up with TRBD1. V shed 4 bases, J shed 4 bases, and the junction held 12 bases outside the gene matches. Per germline, CDR1 MGHRA and CDR2 YSYEKL. The CDR3 has 17 amino acids. In DNA form, the CDR3 reads TGCGCCAGCAGCCCGACCGGGACAGGGGTGGGTGTCACTGAAGCTTTCTTT. Translation gives CASSPTGTGVGVTEAFF.

The chain has TRBV7-2 and TRBJ2-1; D gene unclear. The CDR3 has 11 amino acids. CDR1 is SGHTA, CDR2 FQGNSA, per germline. V lost 3 bases, J lost 10 bases, and 7 bases lay in between. The CDR3 DNA sequence: TGTGCCAGCAGCTTTGCAGCGGAGCAGTTCTTC. Amino acid sequence: CASSFAAEQFF.

The V and J genes are TRBV6-1 and TRBJ1-1, with D maybe TRBD1 (5 bases). With 3 bases removed from V and 4 bases from J, the gap between germline ends came to 15 bases. The CDR3 is 15 amino acids. CDR1 MNHNS and CDR2 SASEGT come from the germline V gene. In DNA, the CDR3 is TGTGCCAGCAGTGAGGCAGGGCCTTTCCTCACTGAAGCTTTCTTT. Protein product: CASSEAGPFLTEAFF.

The chain recombines TRBV4-2 with TRBJ2-7; TRBD2 matches at 8 bases. V shed 2 bases, J shed 4 bases, and the junction held 10 bases outside the gene matches. Germline V lookup: CDR1 LGHNA, CDR2 YNFKEQ. The CDR3 is 16 amino acids. The DNA of the CDR3 is TGTGCCAGCAGCCAAATGGCTAGCGGGCTACGGTACGAGCAGTACTTC. Its translation: CASSQMASGLRYEQYF.

V and J are TRBV7-2 and TRBJ2-3; 10 bases fit TRBD1. CDR1 is SGHTA, CDR2 FQGNSA, per germline. V lost 3 bases and J lost 5; bases outside the gene matches: 8. The CDR3 spans 16 residues. CDR3 sequence reads: CASSLTGTGAGDTQYF. The CDR3, as DNA: TGTGCCAGCAGCTTGACCGGGACAGGGGCAGGAGATACGCAGTATTTT.

This chain links TRBV7-6 with TRBJ2-3; 9 bases line up with TRBD1. CDR1 is SGHVS, CDR2 FNYEAQ, per germline. J lost 2 bases, V lost 1 base, and 7 bases had no gene match. The CDR3 has 17 residues. The CDR3 is CASSLEGTGRPTDTQYF. The CDR3 DNA sequence: TGTGCCAGCAGCTTAGAGGGGACAGGGAGACCCACAGATACGCAGTATTTT.

The rearrangement links TRBV6-1 to TRBJ1-4, with D possibly TRBD1 on 6 matching bases. V was clipped by 0 bases and J by 10 bases, with 12 bases between them. The CDR3 totals 14 residues. Looked up from germline, CDR1 is MNHNS and CDR2 is SASEGT. In nucleotides, the CDR3 is TGTGCCAGCAGTGAAGCCTCAGGGGTGGGAAAACTGTTTTTT. Translating gives CASSEASGVGKLFF.

The rearrangement joins TRBV7-9 to TRBJ2-4; D unclear. The CDR3 totals 18 residues. Trimming shortened V by 3 bases and J by 0 bases, and 18 bases separated the two germline ends. Germline CDR1 and CDR2: SEHNR and FQNEAQ (reference sequence). CDR3 in DNA: TGTGCCAGCAGCTTTCCGCCCCTCAAAGCATTAGCCAAAAACATTCAGTACTTC. Its protein product is CASSFPPLKALAKNIQYF. Full variable domain (remainder filled in from reference TRBV7-9 and TRBJ2-4): DTGVSQNPRHKITKRGQNVTFRCDPISEHNRLYWYRQTLGQGPEFLTYFQNEAQLEKSRLLSDRFSAERPKGSFSTLEIQRTEQGDSAMYLCASSFPPLKALAKNIQYFGAGTRLSVL.

The genes are TRBV18 and TRBJ1-5, with D possibly TRBD1 on 6 matching bases. This CDR3 is built from 16 residues. Germline values: CDR1 KGHSH, CDR2 LQKENI. Trimming left V 4 bases short and J 0 bases short, with 13 bases between. This CDR3 is CASSQGGTNSNQPQHF. Written as DNA, the CDR3 is TGTGCCAGCTCACAGGGGGGAACTAATAGCAATCAGCCCCAGCATTTT.

The chain couples TRBV11-3 to TRBJ2-5, with D possibly TRBD1 on 6 matching bases. Germline V gene lookup returns CDR1 SGHNT and CDR2 YENEEA. The CDR3 covers 14 residues. V lost 4 bases, J lost 0 bases, and 9 bases lay in between. CDR3: CASSYRDNQETQYF. In DNA form, the CDR3 reads TGTGCCAGCAGCTACCGGGACAACCAAGAGACCCAGTACTTC.

The gene calls are TRBV7-2 and TRBJ2-7; possible D gene TRBD1, 6 bases. The CDR3 consists of 15 residues. V dropped 3 bases and J dropped 0 bases, with 12 bases sitting between them. Germline V gives CDR1 SGHTA, CDR2 FQGNSA. This CDR3 reads CASSFDRQHSYEQYF. In nucleotides, the CDR3 is TGTGCCAGCAGCTTTGACAGGCAACACTCCTACGAGCAGTACTTC.

The chain couples TRBV5-1 to TRBJ2-5; either TRBD1 or TRBD2 may supply D (5 bases each). The V gene lost 5 bases and the J gene lost 2 bases, with 13 bases spanning the gap. Germline V gene lookup returns CDR1 SGHRS and CDR2 YFSETQ. The CDR3 has 14 residues. The CDR3 loop reads CASSYGTIQETQYF. CDR3 in DNA: TGCGCCAGCAGTTATGGGACCATTCAAGAGACCCAGTACTTC.

The chain has TRBV28 and TRBJ2-7, with TRBD2 matching 8 bases. V trimming: 4 bases; J trimming: 2 bases; junction bases outside the gene matches: 7. Germline CDR1 and CDR2: MDHEN and SYDVKM. The CDR3 runs to 15 residues. The CDR3 reads CASSSGLAKPYEQYF. The DNA for the CDR3 is TGTGCCAGCAGTTCTGGACTAGCCAAGCCCTACGAGCAGTACTTC.

This sequence joins TRBV5-1 and TRBJ2-5, with a weak D call TRBD1 (5 bases). CDR1 and CDR2 from the germline V gene are SGHRS and YFSETQ. The ends were cut back, 2 bases at V and 5 bases at J, with 10 bases in the middle. CDR3 length: 13 amino acids. In DNA, the CDR3 is TGCGCCAGCAGCTTTCAGGGCGAGGAGACCCAGTACTTC. Translated, it gives CASSFQGEETQYF.

The V gene is TRBV6-1, the J gene TRBJ2-1; TRBD2 agrees at 7 bases. V shed 3 bases and J 8 bases; nucleotides not matched to a gene: 7. The CDR3 is 14 residues long. Germline CDR1 is MNHNS and CDR2 is SASEGT. The CDR3 DNA sequence: TGTGCCAGCAGTGATGCGGGAGAGGCTGATGAGCAGTTCTTC. Residues: CASSDAGEADEQFF.

This rearrangement joins TRBV7-3 to TRBJ1-1, with D uncertain. Germline V gene sequence: CDR1 SGHTA, CDR2 FQGTGA. V dropped 4 bases and J dropped 0 bases, with 9 bases sitting between them. CDR3 size: 14 residues. CDR3 protein: CASSSGRMNTEAFF. The DNA of the CDR3 is TGTGCCAGCAGCTCTGGACGGATGAACACTGAAGCTTTCTTT.

This clone was seen a few times. This chain connects TRBV27 to TRBJ2-4; 9 bases fit TRBD1. CDR1 and CDR2 from the germline V gene are MNHEY and SMNVEV (reference sequence). With V trimmed by 5 bases and J by 6 bases, 11 bases remained unmatched. The CDR3 totals 16 residues. DNA for the CDR3: TGTGCCAGCAGTCTCGTCCAAGGACAGGGGATAAACATTCAGTACTTC. This gives the protein CASSLVQGQGINIQYF.